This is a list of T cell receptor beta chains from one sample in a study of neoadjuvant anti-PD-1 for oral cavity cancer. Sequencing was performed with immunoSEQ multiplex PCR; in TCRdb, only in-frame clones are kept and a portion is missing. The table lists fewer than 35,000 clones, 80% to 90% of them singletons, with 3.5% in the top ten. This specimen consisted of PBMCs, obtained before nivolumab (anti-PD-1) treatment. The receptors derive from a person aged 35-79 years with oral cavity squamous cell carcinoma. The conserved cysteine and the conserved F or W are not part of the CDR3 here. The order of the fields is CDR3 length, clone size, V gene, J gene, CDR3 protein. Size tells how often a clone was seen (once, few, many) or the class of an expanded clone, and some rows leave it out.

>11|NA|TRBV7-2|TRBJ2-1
ASSLEGGGAAF
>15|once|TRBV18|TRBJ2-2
ASSPRVSEGDTGELF
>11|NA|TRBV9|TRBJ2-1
ASSVDGVNEQF
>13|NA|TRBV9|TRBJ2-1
ASSPNLWDPNEQF
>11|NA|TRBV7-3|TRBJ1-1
ASSLRGDTEAF
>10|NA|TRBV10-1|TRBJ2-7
ASSPRGAGQY
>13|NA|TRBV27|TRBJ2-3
ASSLRQFATDTQY
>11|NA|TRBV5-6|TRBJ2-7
ASRTGGRYEQY
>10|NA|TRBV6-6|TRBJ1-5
ASSYPDQPQH
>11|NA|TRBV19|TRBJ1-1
ASSSNTGQEAF
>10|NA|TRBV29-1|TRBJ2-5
SPRQLIETQY
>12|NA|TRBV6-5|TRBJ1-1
ASSSGGTNTEAF
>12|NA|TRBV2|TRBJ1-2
ASNRQGYDYGYT
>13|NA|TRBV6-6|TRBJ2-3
ASSFPGRRTDTQY
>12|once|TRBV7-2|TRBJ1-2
ASSLSLLNYGYT
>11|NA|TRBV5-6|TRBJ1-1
ASSRRDRAAAF
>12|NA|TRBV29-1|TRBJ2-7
SVVPSGGFYEQY
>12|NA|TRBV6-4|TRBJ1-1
ASRRDRQNTEAF
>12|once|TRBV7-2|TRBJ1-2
ASSLGTGNYGYT
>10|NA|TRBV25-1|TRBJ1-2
ASSLEGDRYT
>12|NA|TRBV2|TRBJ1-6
ASRVDRNNSPLH
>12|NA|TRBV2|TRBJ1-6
ASRPGGWNSPLH
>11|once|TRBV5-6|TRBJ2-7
ASNRGTVLEQY
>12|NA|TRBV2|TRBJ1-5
ASTPRTGRQPQH
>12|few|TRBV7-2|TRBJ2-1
ASSLALQGHEQF